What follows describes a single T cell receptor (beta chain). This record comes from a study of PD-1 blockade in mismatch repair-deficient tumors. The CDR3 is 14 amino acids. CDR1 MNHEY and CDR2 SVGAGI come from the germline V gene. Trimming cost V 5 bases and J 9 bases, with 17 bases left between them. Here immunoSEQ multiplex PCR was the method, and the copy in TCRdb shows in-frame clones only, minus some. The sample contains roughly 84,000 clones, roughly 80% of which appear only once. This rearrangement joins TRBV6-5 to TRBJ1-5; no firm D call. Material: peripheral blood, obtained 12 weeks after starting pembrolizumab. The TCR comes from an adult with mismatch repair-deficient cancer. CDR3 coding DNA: TGTGCCAGCAGTCCTTCAAGCCGCCGATGGCCCCAGCATTTT. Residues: CASSPSSRRWPQHF.